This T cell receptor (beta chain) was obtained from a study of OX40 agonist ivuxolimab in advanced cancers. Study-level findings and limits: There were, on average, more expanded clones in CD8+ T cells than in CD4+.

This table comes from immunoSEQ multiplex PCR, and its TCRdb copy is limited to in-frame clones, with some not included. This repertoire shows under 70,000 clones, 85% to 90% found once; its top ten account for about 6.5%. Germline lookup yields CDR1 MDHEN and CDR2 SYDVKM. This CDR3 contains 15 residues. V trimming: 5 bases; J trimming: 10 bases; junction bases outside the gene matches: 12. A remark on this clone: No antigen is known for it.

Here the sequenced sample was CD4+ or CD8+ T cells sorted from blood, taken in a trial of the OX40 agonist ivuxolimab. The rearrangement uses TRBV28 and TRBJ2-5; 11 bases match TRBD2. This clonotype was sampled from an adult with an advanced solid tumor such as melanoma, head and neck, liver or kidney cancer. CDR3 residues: CASSTLLAGGIIQYF. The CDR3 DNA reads TGTGCCAGCAGTACCCTCTTAGCGGGAGGGATCATCCAGTACTTC.